These 14 T cell receptor beta chains originate from one sample sequenced in a study of cytomegalovirus exposure and HLA in healthy donors. The primer mix had 60 Vbeta and 13 Jbeta primers. Profiling relied on immunoSEQ multiplex PCR, and the TCRdb table lists in-frame clones only, not all of them. Of approximately 100,000 clones detected, approximately 82% appear once; the ten largest clones hold approximately 1.2%. Sequencing was carried out using PBMCs. The receptors shown here come from a woman between 18 and 30 years old in good health and CMV-seronegative.

The chain has TRBV5-6 and TRBJ2-1; 9 nucleotides align to TRBD2. This CDR3 is 15 amino acids long. J was trimmed by 7 bases and V by 3 bases; bases with no gene match: 8. Germline loops: CDR1 SGHDT, CDR2 YYEEEE. The DNA of the CDR3 is TGTGCCAGCAGCTCCCGGGGTAGCGGGGGTAATGAGCAGTTCTTC. This sequence encodes CASSSRGSGGNEQFF.

Worth noting for this clone: The junction differs from germline at one of its ends, possibly a read error. This chain connects TRBV7-9 to TRBJ2-1; weak D call: TRBD1 (5 bases). Germline CDR1 and CDR2: SEHNR and FQNEAQ (reference sequence). The CDR3 is 12 residues long. The CDR3 region is CSSSFRGSEQFF. The CDR3 DNA sequence: TGTTCCAGCAGTTTTAGGGGTAGTGAGCAGTTCTTC.

The chain is built from TRBV7-9 and TRBJ2-2; 11 nucleotides line up with TRBD2. The CDR3 has 16 residues. The germline V gene has CDR1 SEHNR and CDR2 FQNEAQ (reference sequence). V lost 0 bases and J lost 10; bases outside the gene matches: 7. The chain's CDR3 is CASSLAQLAGVEELFF. The CDR3 coding sequence is TGTGCCAGCAGCTTAGCGCAACTAGCGGGAGTCGAGGAGCTGTTTTTT.

The rearrangement links TRBV5-1 to TRBJ1-1; D is unresolved. The V gene lost 4 bases and the J gene lost 2 bases, with 18 bases spanning the gap. Germline CDR1 SGHRS, CDR2 YFSETQ. The CDR3 covers 16 residues. The CDR3 bases are TGCGCCAGCAGCCTGAGGCCGGGAGCCTCCAACACTGAAGCTTTCTTT. Protein: CASSLRPGASNTEAFF.

CDR3 sequence (DNA): TGTGCCAGCAGCTTATCCCATGCGACAAACACTGAAGCTTTCTTT. It translates to CASSLSHATNTEAFF. The chain is built from TRBV7-3 and TRBJ1-1; D is ambiguous. The CDR3 length is 15 residues. CDR1 is SGHTA, CDR2 FQGTGA, per germline. V was shortened by 2 bases and J by 2 bases, with 12 bases between the two germline ends. The full variable domain, completed using reference TRBV7-3 and TRBJ1-1, is GAGVSQTPSNKVTEKGKYVELRCDPISGHTALYWYRQSLGQGPEFLIYFQGTGAADDSGLPNDRFFAVRPEGSVSTLKIQRTERGDSAVYLCASSLSHATNTEAFFGQGTRLTVV.

The chain joins TRBV7-7 to TRBJ1-5; D remains unclear. V lost 5 bases, J lost 7 bases, and 12 bases lay in between. CDR3 length equals 13 residues. The germline gives CDR1 SSHAT, CDR2 FNYEAQ (reference sequence). CDR3 sequence: CASSLAAGQPQHF. In nucleotides, the CDR3 is TGTGCCAGCAGCCTCGCCGCGGGACAGCCCCAGCATTTT.

CDR3 sequence reads: CASSISGAVYEQYF. In DNA, the CDR3 is TGTGCCAGTAGTATTTCTGGGGCGGTCTACGAGCAGTACTTC. The chain carries TRBV19 and TRBJ2-7, with a tentative D call TRBD1 (5 bases). Trimming pared 3 bases from V and 3 bases from J, leaving 12 bases between. The CDR3 is made up of 14 amino acids. Per germline, CDR1 LNHDA and CDR2 SQIVND (reference sequence).

The gene calls are TRBV30 and TRBJ2-2; 7 nucleotides match TRBD1. Germline V gene lookup returns CDR1 GTSNPN and CDR2 SVGIG (reference sequence). The CDR3 runs to 13 residues. After removal of 5 bases from V and 7 bases from J, the junction contained 7 bases not matched to a gene. DNA for the CDR3: TGTGCCTGGCTTAAGGGGGCTGGCGGGGAGCTGTTTTTT. It encodes CAWLKGAGGELFF.

The V call is TRBV11-2, the J call TRBJ2-3, with 15 nucleotides matching TRBD2. The CDR3 has 17 residues. V shed 4 bases and J 2 bases; nucleotides not matched to a gene: 4. Germline CDR1 reads SGHAT; CDR2 reads FQNNGV. The CDR3 region is CASSWGTSGGLTDTQYF. As DNA, the CDR3 is TGTGCCAGCAGCTGGGGGACTAGCGGGGGGCTCACAGATACGCAGTATTTT.

The V gene is TRBV7-2, the J gene TRBJ2-3, with D possibly TRBD2 on 6 matching bases. CDR1 and CDR2 (germline): SGHTA, FQGNSA. CDR3 length: 15 residues. V was shortened by 1 base and J by 0 bases, with 8 bases between the two germline ends. The CDR3 protein is CASSLGGTSTDTQYF. CDR3 nucleotides: TGTGCCAGCAGCTTAGGGGGGACTAGCACAGATACGCAGTATTTT.

The chain has TRBV7-6 and TRBJ2-3; 7 bases match TRBD2. J gave up 5 bases and V 5 bases, and 10 bases lay outside the gene matches. Germline V gene sequence: CDR1 SGHVS, CDR2 FNYEAQ. The CDR3 is 15 amino acids. Here the CDR3 reads CASSPAGTRGDTQYF. DNA for the CDR3: TGTGCCAGCAGCCCAGCGGGGACCCGTGGAGATACGCAGTATTTT.

This clone was observed a few times. The genes are TRBV28 and TRBJ1-4, with TRBD1 matching 9 bases. CDR3 size: 15 residues. V was pared by 5 bases and J by 7 bases, with 8 bases of the junction left unmatched. In germline, CDR1 is MDHEN, CDR2 SYDVKM. CDR3 DNA sequence: TGTGCCAGCAGTACACCGGGACAGGGTGGTGAAAAACTGTTTTTT. Translation gives CASSTPGQGGEKLFF.

V usage is TRBV9 and J usage is TRBJ1-2, with D perhaps TRBD1 (6 bases). Germline CDR1 and CDR2: SGDLS and YYNGEE. This CDR3 is 15 amino acids long. Between the trimmed V and J ends, which lost 2 bases and 5 bases, there was a span of 16 bases. CDR3 sequence reads: CASSVRWTAPYGYTF. DNA for the CDR3: TGTGCCAGCAGCGTTAGATGGACAGCTCCTTATGGCTACACCTTC.

The chain joins TRBV28 to TRBJ2-7; tentatively, D is TRBD2 (7 bases). Trimming removed 5 bases at V and 3 bases at J, with 17 bases between. CDR1 MDHEN and CDR2 SYDVKM come from the germline V gene. The CDR3 extends over 15 amino acids. Here the CDR3 reads CASSPRGGGGYEQYF. Here the CDR3 DNA reads TGTGCCAGCAGTCCCCGAGGCGGGGGCGGCTACGAGCAGTACTTC.